The 29 T cell receptor beta chains below were found in one sample sequenced in a study of shared clonotypes between healthy human individuals. Clones were sequenced by immunoSEQ multiplex PCR, and TCRdb holds only the in-frame ones, with some missing. Of 650,000 to 800,000 clones listed, roughly 94% were seen once; the top ten hold about 24%. Selected positively for CCR7 and CD45RO-negative, naive CD8 cells excluded terminally differentiated effector memory CD45RA+ cells. Material: naive CD8+ T cells sorted from blood. The source of these receptors is a man younger than 45 in good health.

This clone came up once. CDR3 bases: TGCAGCGTCATTGGGCCACAGGCGGTCCAAGAGACCCAGTACTTC. Amino acids: CSVIGPQAVQETQYF. The rearrangement joins TRBV29-1 to TRBJ2-5, with TRBD1 as a possible D gene (5 bases). The CDR3 totals 15 residues. The germline V and J ends were trimmed by 6 bases and 1 base, with 18 bases remaining between them. Looked up from germline, CDR1 is SQVTM and CDR2 is ANQGSEA.

The V call is TRBV5-5, the J call TRBJ2-7; 8 bases agree with TRBD1. The trim removed 4 bases at V and 3 bases at J, leaving 9 bases unmatched. Germline V gene lookup returns CDR1 SGHKS and CDR2 YYEKEE (reference sequence). The CDR3 contains 15 residues. The CDR3 DNA sequence: TGTGCCAGCAGCCGAGGCCGGACAGGGAGCTACGAGCAGTACTTC. This gives the protein CASSRGRTGSYEQYF.

This clone showed up just a few times. The sample carries other DNA sequences with the same CDR3. The chain recombines TRBV7-9 with TRBJ2-7; D gene ambiguous. Germline CDR1 SEHNR, CDR2 FQNEAQ (reference sequence). CDR3 length: 10 residues. With 3 bases removed from V and 5 bases from J, the gap between germline ends came to 2 bases. The CDR3 DNA is TGTGCCAGCAGCTTGGACGAGCAGTACTTC. It yields the protein CASSLDEQYF. Variable domain in full (rest from reference TRBV7-9 and TRBJ2-7): DTGVSQNPRHKITKRGQNVTFRCDPISEHNRLYWYRQTLGQGPEFLTYFQNEAQLEKSRLLSDRFSAERPKGSFSTLEIQRTEQGDSAMYLCASSLDEQYFGPGTRLTVT.

This rearrangement joins TRBV28 to TRBJ2-7; TRBD1 might be the D (5 bases). V lost 3 bases and J lost 0, with 6 bases in between. CDR1 is MDHEN, CDR2 SYDVKM, per germline. The CDR3 spans 13 residues. DNA for the CDR3: TGTGCCAGCAGTTTGGACAACTCCTACGAGCAGTACTTC. It yields the protein CASSLDNSYEQYF. The full variable domain, with the rest looked up from reference TRBV28 and TRBJ2-7, is DVKVTQSSRYLVKRTGEKVFLECVQDMDHENMFWYRQDPGLGLRLIYFSYDVKMKEKGDIPEGYSVSREKKERFSLILESASTNQTSMYLCASSLDNSYEQYFGPGTRLTVT.

This clone appeared a few times. V gene TRBV28 combines with J gene TRBJ1-5; 7 bases fit TRBD1. CDR1 is MDHEN, CDR2 SYDVKM, per germline. The ends lost 3 bases at V and 7 bases at J; junction bases unmatched: 3. This CDR3 region has 13 residues. Written as DNA, the CDR3 is TGTGCCAGCAGTTTCCGAGGGGGCCAGCCCCAGCATTTT. The encoded protein is CASSFRGGQPQHF.

This clone was seen once. The gene calls are TRBV21-1 and TRBJ1-1. TRBV21-1 counts as a pseudogene. The CDR3 is 11 residues long. CDR3 DNA: TGTGCCAGCAGCAACCGGGTTGGAGCTTTCTTT. This translates into CASSNRVGAFF.

The chain is built from TRBV29-1 and TRBJ2-1; 12 positions match TRBD2. The length of the CDR3 is 15 residues. Germline CDR1 and CDR2: SQVTM and ANQGSEA. J was trimmed by 0 bases and V by 5 bases; bases with no gene match: 2. The CDR3 sequence is CSVTTSGGSYNEQFF. CDR3 sequence (DNA): TGCAGCGTTACGACTAGCGGGGGCTCCTACAATGAGCAGTTCTTC.

Worth noting for this clone: A far larger clone is one base from this, pointing to a likely read error. This rearrangement joins TRBV30 to TRBJ1-5; TRBD1 matches at 9 bases. The germline gives CDR1 GTSNPN, CDR2 SVGIG (reference sequence). This CDR3 comprises 15 residues. V lost 5 bases to trimming and J lost 9 bases; unmatched junction nucleotides: 14. This CDR3 is CAWQTGQGLQRPQHF. The CDR3 DNA follows: TGTGCCTGGCAGACCGGACAGGGGTTACAGCGGCCCCAGCATTTT. The full variable domain, rest sourced from reference TRBV30 and TRBJ1-5, is SQTIHQWPATLVQPVGSPLSLECTVEGTSNPNLYWYRQAAGRGLQLLFYSVGIGQISSEVPQNLSASRPQDRQFILSSKKLLLSDSGFYLCAWQTGQGLQRPQHFGDGTRLSIL.

V and J are TRBV27 and TRBJ2-1, with TRBD2 as a possible D gene (5 bases). The germline V and J ends were trimmed by 5 bases and 7 bases, with 9 bases remaining between them. The CDR3 runs to 12 residues. From germline, CDR1 is MNHEY and CDR2 SMNVEV (reference sequence). The CDR3 loop reads CASSHSGNEQFF. The CDR3 DNA is TGTGCCAGCAGTCACTCGGGAAATGAGCAGTTCTTC.

CDR3 in amino acids: CASSLRNTLAGGPSGEQFF. The DNA of the CDR3 is TGCGCCAGCAGCCTAAGAAACACCCTAGCGGGAGGGCCCTCTGGGGAGCAGTTCTTC. The chain joins TRBV5-1 to TRBJ2-1, with 12 bases identical to TRBD2. Germline V CDR1 and CDR2: SGHRS, YFSETQ. Losses at the gene ends were 4 bases for V and 10 bases for J; bases not matched to a gene: 21. This CDR3 contains 19 residues.

The chain employs TRBV18 and TRBJ2-1, with a possible D match to TRBD1 (5 bases). The CDR3 loop spans 15 amino acids. Germline V gene lookup returns CDR1 KGHSH and CDR2 LQKENI. The germline V and J ends were trimmed by 6 bases and 6 bases, with 18 bases remaining between them. CDR3 bases: TGTGCCAGCTCCCAAGGACAAGGGCTAGGCAATGAGCAGTTCTTC. As protein: CASSQGQGLGNEQFF. Full variable domain (remainder filled in from reference TRBV18 and TRBJ2-1): NAGVMQNPRHLVRRRGQEARLRCSPMKGHSHVYWYRQLPEEGLKFMVYLQKENIIDESGMPKERFSAEFPKEGPSILRIQQVVRGDSAAYFCASSQGQGLGNEQFFGPGTRLTVL.

The chain carries TRBV13 and TRBJ2-7, with D possibly TRBD2 on 6 matching bases. Germline CDR1 is PRHDT and CDR2 is FYEKMQ (reference sequence). V dropped 6 bases and J dropped 3 bases, with 18 bases sitting between them. The CDR3 length is 15 residues. CDR3 residues: CASRSLREARYEQYF. CDR3 coding DNA: TGTGCCAGCAGGTCCCTAAGGGAGGCCCGCTACGAGCAGTACTTC. Looking up the rest from reference TRBV13 and TRBJ2-7 gives the full variable domain: AAGVIQSPRHLIKEKRETATLKCYPIPRHDTVYWYQQGPGQDPQFLISFYEKMQSDKGSIPDRFSAQQFSDYHSELNMSSLELGDSALYFCASRSLREARYEQYFGPGTRLTVT.

V usage is TRBV2 and J usage is TRBJ2-1; D call uncertain. Deletions cut 6 bases from V and 2 bases from J, with 8 bases between. Germline V CDR1 and CDR2: SNHLY, FYNNEI. The CDR3 runs to 13 residues. The CDR3 loop reads CASRRTPYNEQFF. Here the CDR3 DNA reads TGTGCCAGCAGGCGGACCCCCTACAATGAGCAGTTCTTC.

The chain combines TRBV4-3 with TRBJ2-3, with D tentatively TRBD2 (6 bases). The length of the CDR3 is 15 residues. The V gene's germline CDR1 is LGHNA and CDR2 YSLEER. With 0 bases removed from V and 3 bases from J, the gap between germline ends came to 10 bases. CDR3 sequence: CASSQDRDSTDTQYF. As DNA, the CDR3 is TGCGCCAGCAGCCAAGATCGGGACTCAACAGATACGCAGTATTTT.

V usage is TRBV15 and J usage is TRBJ1-1; D perhaps matches TRBD1 (5 bases). With 3 bases removed from V and 1 base from J, the gap between germline ends came to 6 bases. The V gene's germline CDR1 is LNHNV and CDR2 YYDKDF (reference sequence). The CDR3 contains 13 residues. The chain's CDR3 is CATSRDTNTEAFF. For the CDR3, the DNA is TGTGCCACCAGCAGGGACACGAACACTGAAGCTTTCTTT.

The rearrangement uses TRBV27 and TRBJ1-1; D is uncertain. The CDR3 has 15 residues. The V end was cut by 3 bases, the J end by 6 bases, with 17 bases between. Germline CDR1 is MNHEY and CDR2 is SMNVEV (reference sequence). CDR3 loop: CASSFTPHSSAEAFF. CDR3 sequence (DNA): TGTGCCAGCAGTTTTACCCCCCACTCAAGTGCTGAAGCTTTCTTT.

The gene calls are TRBV27 and TRBJ2-1; 8 nucleotides match TRBD2. CDR3 length: 16 residues. Germline CDR1 and CDR2: MNHEY and SMNVEV (reference sequence). V shed 7 bases and J 4 bases; nucleotides not matched to a gene: 12. CDR3 residues: CASTNPQASGYNEQFF. In DNA, the CDR3 is TGTGCCAGCACCAACCCCCAGGCTAGCGGGTACAATGAGCAGTTCTTC.

The chain couples TRBV4-2 to TRBJ2-3, with 7 bases that match TRBD2. V was clipped by 1 base and J by 0 bases; unmatched bases: 7. The CDR3 is 17 residues long. CDR1 is LGHNA and CDR2 is YNFKEQ in the germline V gene. The CDR3 loop reads CASSQVGSGDSTDTQYF. The CDR3 DNA sequence: TGTGCCAGCAGCCAAGTCGGGAGCGGGGATAGCACAGATACGCAGTATTTT.

The genes are TRBV6-4 and TRBJ2-3; TRBD1 matches at 7 bases. V was pared by 6 bases and J by 2 bases, with 8 bases of the junction left unmatched. Germline assignment: CDR1 MRHNA and CDR2 SNTAGT. The CDR3 runs to 15 residues. The CDR3 sequence is CASSPGQENTDTQYF. The CDR3 DNA sequence: TGTGCCAGCAGCCCAGGACAGGAGAACACAGATACGCAGTATTTT.

The chain links TRBV25-1 to TRBJ2-7; TRBD1 matches at 9 bases. Germline V gene lookup returns CDR1 MGHDK and CDR2 SYGVNS. The CDR3 totals 16 residues. With V trimmed by 4 bases and J by 0 bases, 7 bases remained unmatched. CDR3 coding DNA: TGTGCCAGCAGTGGTCCCAAGACAGGGGGCTCCTACGAGCAGTACTTC. This translates into CASSGPKTGGSYEQYF.

The chain is built from TRBV7-2 and TRBJ1-3, with 7 bases that match TRBD1. The CDR3 extends over 15 amino acids. V lost 1 base to trimming and J lost 4 bases; unmatched junction nucleotides: 4. Germline lookup yields CDR1 SGHTA and CDR2 FQGNSA. The CDR3, as DNA: TGTGCCAGCAGCTTAGAACAGGGGCTAGGAAACACCATATATTTT. This codes for CASSLEQGLGNTIYF.

The chain uses TRBV13 and TRBJ2-7, with 7 bases lining up with TRBD1. The germline gives CDR1 PRHDT, CDR2 FYEKMQ (reference sequence). The CDR3 totals 13 residues. Trimming removed 3 bases from V and 2 bases from J; junction bases left unmatched: 1. The CDR3 loop is CASSFDRAYEQYF. DNA for the CDR3: TGTGCCAGCAGCTTCGACAGGGCCTACGAGCAGTACTTC.

The gene calls are TRBV5-1 and TRBJ1-3, with 9 bases fitting TRBD1. The CDR3 extends over 16 amino acids. Germline V CDR1 and CDR2: SGHRS, YFSETQ. J was trimmed by 0 bases and V by 3 bases; bases with no gene match: 4. For the CDR3, the DNA is TGCGCCAGCAGCTCGGGACAGGGAAGCTCTGGAAACACCATATATTTT. Its protein product is CASSSGQGSSGNTIYF.

J is TRBJ2-1 and V is TRBV7-9, with 9 bases identical to TRBD1. CDR1 and CDR2 (germline): SEHNR, FQNEAQ (reference sequence). The CDR3 totals 15 residues. J was trimmed by 5 bases and V by 4 bases; bases with no gene match: 6. CDR3 sequence reads: CASSWGQGNNNEQFF. In DNA form, the CDR3 reads TGTGCCAGCAGCTGGGGACAGGGCAACAACAATGAGCAGTTCTTC.

This chain links TRBV7-6 with TRBJ2-7; D unresolved. This CDR3 spans 15 amino acids. Trimming cost V 1 base and J 2 bases, with 12 bases left between them. Germline V gene lookup returns CDR1 SGHVS and CDR2 FNYEAQ. CDR3 nucleotide sequence: TGTGCCAGCAGCTTAGAGTCGAGCAGAGCCTACGAGCAGTACTTC. This encodes CASSLESSRAYEQYF.

The rearrangement uses TRBV28 and TRBJ2-3; TRBD1 matches at 7 bases. The CDR3 spans 15 residues. Germline V gives CDR1 MDHEN, CDR2 SYDVKM. Losses at the gene ends were 6 bases for V and 0 bases for J; bases not matched to a gene: 6. The CDR3 reads CASRGQLLSTDTQYF. The CDR3 DNA follows: TGTGCCAGCAGGGGACAGCTTCTTAGCACAGATACGCAGTATTTT.

V is TRBV5-8 and J is TRBJ2-7; D could derive from TRBD1 or TRBD2 (5 bases each). This CDR3 region has 14 residues. Germline V gives CDR1 SGHTS, CDR2 YDEGEE. V lost 5 bases to trimming and J lost 1 base, with 13 bases between them. CDR3 protein: CASSLGTASYEQYF. Here the CDR3 DNA reads TGTGCCAGCAGTTTAGGGACCGCATCCTACGAGCAGTACTTC.

V is TRBV9 and J is TRBJ2-5; D possibly corresponds to TRBD1 (6 bases). Per the germline V gene, CDR1 is SGDLS and CDR2 is YYNGEE. Between the trimmed V and J ends, which lost 3 bases and 4 bases, there was a span of 7 bases. The CDR3 is 12 amino acids. The CDR3 region has the DNA TGTGCCAGCAGCGGACAGGTAGAGACCCAGTACTTC. Encoded protein: CASSGQVETQYF.

This rearrangement joins TRBV7-2 to TRBJ1-5; D is unclear. The CDR3 loop spans 14 amino acids. V was trimmed by 1 base and J by 3 bases, leaving 7 bases between them. Germline V gene lookup returns CDR1 SGHTA and CDR2 FQGNSA. The CDR3 protein is CASSLEPNNQPQHF. The CDR3 region has the DNA TGTGCCAGCAGCTTAGAACCGAACAATCAGCCCCAGCATTTT.